The 25 T cell receptor beta chains in this list originate from one sample, sequenced in a study of vaccination and CD4 T cells after COVID-19 (dated by TCRdb to about 2022). This specimen's treatment or condition label, interpreted: approximately nine-day PBMC culture with coronavirus spike peptide pools or control peptides (ViraFEST assay). The method behind the library was PCR. The listed sequencing device is Illumina iSeq 100. TCR sequencing of DNA from cultured CD4+ T cells used the Oncomine TCR Beta short-read assay at the Johns Hopkins FTIC core. TCRdb trimmed public reads at Q25 via fastp, called clones via MiXCR and kept in-frame beta chains. Entries are consolidated by CDR3 protein sequence, retaining the most common genes and DNA. The sample table contains fewer than 20,000 distinct CDR3 sequences; only one count was recorded for roughly 51% of them. The ten largest make up under 8.5% of the sample.

Their specific antigens are unknown. This sample comprised CD4+ T cells from blood, cultured in vitro, obtained before SARS-CoV-2 vaccination. These receptors all come from a human donor who had recovered from COVID-19.

This chain uses TRBV7-9 with TRBJ2-2, with D hard to call. The CDR3 consists of 17 residues. Germline-derived CDR1 and CDR2 are SEHNR and FQNEAQ (reference sequence). V was cut by 0 bases and J by 1 base, with 12 bases left in between. CDR3 loop: CASSLARNFKNTGELFF. DNA of the CDR3: TGTGCCAGCAGCTTAGCGCGAAATTTCAAGAACACCGGGGAGCTGTTTTTT. Full variable domain (missing parts from reference TRBV7-9 and TRBJ2-2): DTGVSQNPRHKITKRGQNVTFRCDPISEHNRLYWYRQTLGQGPEFLTYFQNEAQLEKSRLLSDRFSAERPKGSFSTLEIQRTEQGDSAMYLCASSLARNFKNTGELFFGEGSRLTVL.

This clonotype has only a few counts. The chain links TRBV20-1 to TRBJ2-3; D gene uncertain. V was trimmed by 0 bases and J by 4 bases, leaving 2 bases between them. Germline V lookup: CDR1 DFQATT, CDR2 SNEGSKA (reference sequence). The CDR3 contains 11 residues. The CDR3 region has the DNA TGCAGTGCTAGAGAACCAGATACGCAGTATTTT. Residues: CSAREPDTQYF.

J is TRBJ2-7 and V is TRBV7-2, with 11 bases lining up with TRBD2. The V gene end was trimmed by 4 bases and the J gene end by 5 bases; junction bases not matched to a gene: 1. Looked up from germline, CDR1 is SGHTA and CDR2 is FQGNSA. The CDR3 length is 13 residues. The CDR3 nucleotides read TGTGCCAGCAGCTCTAGCGGGAGGAACGAGCAGTACTTC. Translating it yields CASSSSGRNEQYF.

The CDR3 sequence is CASRDSPSPIQYF. As DNA, the CDR3 is TGTGCCAGCCGGGACTCCCCGAGCCCCATTCAGTACTTC. V usage is TRBV6-1 and J usage is TRBJ2-5; possible D gene TRBD2, 6 bases. Near its end, the DNA agrees better with TRBJ2-4, so the J call may be wrong. CDR1 and CDR2 from the germline V gene are MNHNS and SASEGT. The CDR3 runs to 13 residues.

This clonotype was observed a few times. In DNA, the CDR3 is TGTGCCAGCAGCTCCGGACAGGGACTTCTCTATGGCTACACCTTC. Protein: CASSSGQGLLYGYTF. This chain uses TRBV7-2 with TRBJ1-2, with 8 bases fitting TRBD1. Germline-derived CDR1 and CDR2 are SGHTA and FQGNSA. The CDR3 is 15 amino acids. V was pared by 4 bases and J by 4 bases, with 8 bases of the junction left unmatched. The complete variable domain, with remaining parts taken from reference TRBV7-2 and TRBJ1-2, reads GAGVSQSPSNKVTEKGKDVELRCDPISGHTALYWYRQSLGQGLEFLIYFQGNSAPDKSGLPSDRFSAERTGGSVSTLTIQRTQQEDSAVYLCASSSGQGLLYGYTFGSGTRLTVV.

The CDR3 region is CASSHGRGLYEQYF. The CDR3 nucleotides read TGTGCCAGCAGCCATGGCAGGGGGCTCTACGAGCAGTACTTC. The rearrangement uses TRBV14 and TRBJ2-7, with TRBD1 identical over 8 bases. Germline V gives CDR1 SGHDN, CDR2 FVKESK. This CDR3 contains 14 residues. J gave up 3 bases and V 3 bases, and 4 bases lay outside the gene matches.

This clonotype is medium-sized within its sample. V and J are TRBV30 and TRBJ1-5; weak D call: TRBD1 (5 bases). CDR1 is GTSNPN and CDR2 is SVGIG in the germline V gene (reference sequence). This CDR3 is built from 13 residues. V lost 0 bases and J 2 bases, leaving 5 bases between the germline ends. CDR3 protein: CAWSVGGNQPQHF. DNA of the CDR3: TGTGCCTGGAGTGTAGGGGGCAATCAGCCCCAGCATTTT. The variable domain in full, with the rest retrieved from reference TRBV30 and TRBJ1-5, is SQTIHQWPATLVQPVGSPLSLECTVEGTSNPNLYWYRQAAGRGLQLLFYSVGIGQISSEVPQNLSASRPQDRQFILSSKKLLLSDSGFYLCAWSVGGNQPQHFGDGTRLSIL.

This clonotype appeared once. This sequence joins TRBV12-5 and TRBJ1-5; TRBD1 aligns across 7 bases. There are 16 residues in the CDR3. The V and J ends lost 2 bases and 2 bases, in that order; junction bases with no gene match: 6. From germline, CDR1 is LGHNT and CDR2 FRNRAP. DNA for the CDR3: TGTGCTAGTGGTTTGACGACAGGGTCGCGCAATCAGCCCCAGCATTTT. It specifies CASGLTTGSRNQPQHF.

The sample holds one count of this clonotype. V is TRBV30 and J is TRBJ2-2; TRBD1 agrees at 7 bases. Germline CDR1 is GTSNPN and CDR2 is SVGIG (reference sequence). This CDR3 comprises 14 residues. With V trimmed by 3 bases and J by 4 bases, 5 bases remained unmatched. CDR3 sequence reads: CAWSVGQPTGELFF. The CDR3, as DNA: TGTGCCTGGAGCGTGGGACAGCCCACCGGGGAGCTGTTTTTT.

This chain joins TRBV6-5 and TRBJ1-2; 9 nucleotides agree with TRBD1. Germline loops: CDR1 MNHEY, CDR2 SVGAGI. Unmatched junction bases numbered 12, after V lost 2 bases and J lost 8 bases. This CDR3 is built from 16 residues. The CDR3 region has the DNA TGTGCCAGCAGTTACGTTGGGACCGGGACAGGGAAGGGCTACACCTTC. This translates into CASSYVGTGTGKGYTF.

This chain connects TRBV20-1 to TRBJ2-2, with TRBD2 matching over 7 bases. The ends lost 1 base at V and 0 bases at J; junction bases unmatched: 14. Germline V lookup: CDR1 DFQATT, CDR2 SNEGSKA (reference sequence). This CDR3 is built from 19 residues. CDR3 loop: CSARAPGLADRSNTGELFF. In DNA, the CDR3 is TGCAGTGCTAGAGCTCCGGGGCTAGCGGATCGGTCGAACACCGGGGAGCTGTTTTTT.

This clonotype showed up just a few times. The CDR3 DNA reads as TGCAGTGCTAGAGCCCCCCCGCGGGAGTTGGCAGATACGCAGTATTTT. It specifies CSARAPPRELADTQYF. The chain employs TRBV20-1 and TRBJ2-3; 7 bases line up with TRBD2. Germline V gives CDR1 DFQATT, CDR2 SNEGSKA (reference sequence). The V gene end was trimmed by 1 base and the J gene end by 4 bases; junction bases not matched to a gene: 11. The CDR3 runs to 16 residues.

This clonotype is labeled as medium-sized (0.01 to 0.1%). This chain joins TRBV6-1 and TRBJ2-7; TRBD2 might be the D (6 bases). Germline assignment: CDR1 MNHNS and CDR2 SASEGT. CDR3 size: 14 residues. Between the trimmed V and J ends, which lost 3 bases and 2 bases, there was a span of 11 bases. The CDR3 bases are TGTGCCAGCAGTGAGGGAGGCCGGGCCTACGAGCAGTACTTC. This sequence encodes CASSEGGRAYEQYF.

The chain links TRBV6-2 or TRBV6-3 to TRBJ2-1; TRBD2 matches 7 bases. This CDR3 is built from 15 residues. Germline V gene lookup returns CDR1 MNHEY and CDR2 SVGEGT. Germline trimming cut 4 bases from V and 6 bases from J; bases unmatched to any gene: 9. The CDR3 protein is CASSFDGRSGNEQFF. As DNA, the CDR3 is TGTGCCAGCAGTTTTGACGGGAGGTCGGGCAATGAGCAGTTCTTC.

The rearrangement joins TRBV5-1 to TRBJ2-1; the match to TRBD2 covers 10 bases. The V gene's germline CDR1 is SGHRS and CDR2 YFSETQ. V shed 7 bases, J shed 2 bases, and the junction held 6 bases outside the gene matches. The CDR3 extends over 15 amino acids. In nucleotides, the CDR3 is TGCGCCAGCCTGAACCTAGCGGGAGCCTACAATGAGCAGTTCTTC. Translated: CASLNLAGAYNEQFF.

This chain connects TRBV20-1 to TRBJ2-7; D is possibly TRBD1 (6 bases). Trimming removed 3 bases at V and 4 bases at J, with 13 bases between. Germline CDR1 and CDR2: DFQATT and SNEGSKA (reference sequence). This CDR3 has 13 residues. The CDR3 is CSARPGHRYEQYF. The CDR3 DNA sequence: TGCAGTGCTAGGCCGGGACACCGATACGAGCAGTACTTC.

In this sample, this clonotype turned up once. The CDR3 reads CSAREGGSGQGATEAFF. The DNA of the CDR3 is TGCAGTGCTAGAGAAGGGGGGTCGGGACAGGGGGCCACTGAAGCTTTCTTT. The gene calls are TRBV20-1 and TRBJ1-1; 12 nucleotides match TRBD1. J was trimmed by 4 bases and V by 0 bases; bases with no gene match: 9. The CDR3 spans 17 residues. CDR1 and CDR2 (germline): DFQATT, SNEGSKA (reference sequence).

V usage is TRBV6-1 and J usage is TRBJ2-1; tentatively, D is TRBD2 (6 bases). With 5 bases removed from V and 6 bases from J, the gap between germline ends came to 17 bases. Germline V gives CDR1 MNHNS, CDR2 SASEGT. The CDR3 loop spans 15 amino acids. CDR3 protein: CASSPTGDGGNEQFF. For the CDR3, the DNA is TGTGCCAGCAGTCCTACGGGAGACGGTGGCAATGAGCAGTTCTTC.

This clonotype was counted only a few times. V gene TRBV20-1 combines with J gene TRBJ2-2, with 7 bases that match TRBD1. Germline CDR1 DFQATT, CDR2 SNEGSKA (reference sequence). The CDR3 has 15 residues. The junction had 12 bases not matched to a gene; V was cut back by 7 bases and J by 4 bases. The CDR3 DNA follows: TGCAGTGTATCAGGGACGTCAGGGGGCACCGGGGAGCTGTTTTTT. Protein product: CSVSGTSGGTGELFF.

This clonotype appeared once. The chain carries TRBV10-1 and TRBJ2-5; D remains unclear. Trimming pared 0 bases from V and 13 bases from J, leaving 15 bases between. CDR1 WNHNN and CDR2 SYGVQD come from the germline V gene (reference sequence). CDR3 length: 13 amino acids. CDR3 nucleotides: TGCGCCAGCAGTGAGTCGGGCAACCCAGCTCGGTACTTC. Translating gives CASSESGNPARYF.

This clonotype occurred a few times. V gene TRBV6-9 combines with J gene TRBJ2-5; D ambiguous. Deletions cut 8 bases from V and 4 bases from J, with 5 bases between. The germline gives CDR1 MNHGY, CDR2 SVAAGI. This CDR3 contains 10 residues. CDR3 in amino acids: CASPRETQYF. CDR3 coding DNA: TGTGCCAGCCCCAGAGAGACCCAGTACTTC.

There are a few counts of this clonotype. The chain uses TRBV10-1 and TRBJ2-2; no reliable D call. The V end lost 8 bases, the J end lost 5 bases, and 12 bases lay between the germline ends. This CDR3 spans 13 amino acids. Germline V CDR1 and CDR2: WNHNN, SYGVQD (reference sequence). This CDR3 is CASQAAETGELFF. CDR3 nucleotides: TGCGCCAGCCAAGCCGCGGAGACCGGGGAGCTGTTTTTT.

The V and J genes are TRBV12-3 or TRBV12-4 and TRBJ2-3; D may be TRBD2 (5 bases). This CDR3 has 17 amino acids. V lost 5 bases to trimming and J lost 0 bases, with 18 bases between them. CDR3 sequence reads: CASSLGVLASSTDTQYF. The CDR3 nucleotides read TGTGCCAGCAGTCTGGGAGTGCTTGCCTCTAGCACAGATACGCAGTATTTT.

V is TRBV2 and J is TRBJ2-3; 7 nucleotides line up with TRBD1. V lost 6 bases to trimming and J lost 9 bases; unmatched junction nucleotides: 6. This CDR3 is built from 12 residues. The germline V gene has CDR1 SNHLY and CDR2 FYNNEI. CDR3 nucleotides: TGTGCCAGCAGCGCCACAGGGGACACGCAGTATTTT. It is translated as CASSATGDTQYF.

This clonotype was recorded a few times. The chain is built from TRBV10-1 and TRBJ2-1; D ambiguous. V lost 1 base to trimming and J lost 2 bases, with 15 bases between them. Germline CDR1 reads WNHNN; CDR2 reads SYGVQD (reference sequence). This CDR3 spans 17 amino acids. CDR3 sequence reads: CASSEFAPRDPYNEQFF. The CDR3 DNA follows: TGCGCCAGCAGTGAGTTTGCCCCCCGAGACCCCTACAATGAGCAGTTCTTC.